The 18 T cell receptor beta chains listed next were all sequenced from one sample in a study of T-cell memory formation after mild COVID-19. One entry per CDR3 protein results from TCRdb running MiXCR on the 5' RACE reads. Found here are about 420,000 distinct CDR3 sequences, 20% to 25% of them singletons; the top ten hold about an eighth. Sequenced material: PBMCs or a T cell subset sorted from them (not recorded which). The receptors come from an adult woman who had mild COVID-19 (a few samples of this study predate the infection). Cell type and time point are not known.

This clonotype was seen ten or more times. The chain carries TRBV7-8 and TRBJ2-5; D is possibly TRBD1 or TRBD2 (5 bases each). The CDR3 totals 15 residues. Per the germline V gene, CDR1 is SGHVS and CDR2 is FQNEAQ. Trimming took 5 bases from V and 3 from J, leaving 16 bases between them. This CDR3 reads CASSQSRGYEETQYF. Written as DNA, the CDR3 is TGTGCCAGCAGCCAATCGAGGGGCTACGAAGAGACCCAGTACTTC.

This chain uses TRBV7-7 with TRBJ2-2; 7 bases fit TRBD2. CDR1 and CDR2 (germline): SSHAT, FNYEAQ (reference sequence). The CDR3 has 13 amino acids. Germline trimming cut 5 bases from V and 7 bases from J; bases unmatched to any gene: 4. The CDR3 reads CASSAGTNGELFF. The CDR3 nucleotides read TGTGCCAGCAGCGCCGGGACTAACGGGGAGCTGTTTTTT.

This sequence joins TRBV28 and TRBJ2-5; no firm D call. The germline V gene encodes CDR1 MDHEN and CDR2 SYDVKM. The ends were cut back, 5 bases at V and 0 bases at J, with 7 bases in the middle. The CDR3 totals 13 residues. As DNA, the CDR3 is TGTGCCAGCAGTCTTTGGAACCAAGAGACCCAGTACTTC. Its translation is CASSLWNQETQYF.

The chain is built from TRBV5-1 and TRBJ1-5; D is unresolved. Germline V CDR1 and CDR2: SGHRS, YFSETQ. The CDR3 consists of 15 residues. V was cut by 0 bases and J by 4 bases, with 11 bases left in between. In DNA, the CDR3 is TGCGCCAGCAGCTTGGCACAGAAAGTTAATCAGCCCCAGCATTTT. Translated, it gives CASSLAQKVNQPQHF.

This clonotype was seen a handful of times. The rearrangement links TRBV9 to TRBJ2-3, with 13 bases lining up with TRBD2. Germline lookup yields CDR1 SGDLS and CDR2 YYNGEE. V shed 2 bases, J shed 5 bases, and the junction held 11 bases outside the gene matches. CDR3 length: 18 residues. The CDR3 spells CASSVRFGTSGILDTQYF. The CDR3 nucleotides are TGTGCCAGCAGCGTCCGATTCGGGACTAGCGGGATCTTAGATACGCAGTATTTT.

This clonotype has more than one count but fewer than ten. V usage is TRBV27 and J usage is TRBJ1-2, with TRBD1 matching 8 bases. Per germline, CDR1 MNHEY and CDR2 SMNVEV (reference sequence). This CDR3 contains 14 residues. V shed 8 bases, J shed 6 bases, and the junction held 11 bases outside the gene matches. CDR3 sequence (DNA): TGTGCCAGCCGCAGGACAGGGACCTTCGATGGCTACACCTTC. It codes for CASRRTGTFDGYTF.

This clonotype turned up a few times. The chain joins TRBV20-1 to TRBJ2-2; TRBD2 is a possible D gene (5 bases). Germline V gene data show CDR1 as DFQATT and CDR2 as SNEGSKA (reference sequence). V was clipped by 3 bases and J by 0 bases, with 14 bases between them. This CDR3 is 16 amino acids long. CDR3 in DNA: TGCAGTGCTAGGCCCTTCGACTACCCGAACACCGGGGAGCTGTTTTTT. Its translation: CSARPFDYPNTGELFF.

This chain uses TRBV4-3 with TRBJ2-2; 7 bases map to TRBD2. CDR3 length: 18 amino acids. Germline V gene sequence: CDR1 LGHNA, CDR2 YSLEER. V lost 4 bases and J lost 6; bases outside the gene matches: 17. CDR3 region: CASSPEGLAAPRAGELFF. The CDR3 DNA is TGCGCCAGCAGCCCGGAAGGTCTAGCGGCCCCGAGGGCCGGGGAGCTGTTTTTT.

This clonotype occurred a few times. The chain links TRBV18 to TRBJ2-2; D may be TRBD2 (5 bases). The V and J ends lost 2 bases and 4 bases respectively, with 5 bases between them. This CDR3 region has 13 residues. From germline, CDR1 is KGHSH and CDR2 LQKENI. The CDR3: CASSPGSTGELFF. CDR3 nucleotides: TGTGCCAGCTCACCAGGGAGCACCGGGGAGCTGTTTTTT.

The chain has TRBV4-1 and TRBJ2-7; TRBD1 aligns across 8 bases. There are 15 residues in the CDR3. Trimming at V came to 2 bases and at J to 2 bases, leaving 5 bases not matched to a gene. CDR1 is MGHRA, CDR2 YSYEKL, per germline. CDR3 residues: CASSQPGQAPYEQYF. The CDR3, as DNA: TGCGCCAGCAGCCAACCGGGACAGGCTCCCTACGAGCAGTACTTC.

V usage is TRBV5-1 and J usage is TRBJ2-5, with 12 nucleotides matching TRBD2. V was clipped by 4 bases and J by 2 bases; unmatched bases: 6. Germline V gene data show CDR1 as SGHRS and CDR2 as YFSETQ. The CDR3 runs to 16 residues. The chain's CDR3 is CASSRSLAGGQETQYF. The CDR3 DNA is TGCGCCAGCAGCCGGAGCCTAGCGGGGGGGCAAGAGACCCAGTACTTC.

This clonotype has only a few counts. This chain connects TRBV6-4 to TRBJ2-1; 8 bases map to TRBD2. The CDR3 sequence is 15 residues long. Germline V gene sequence: CDR1 MRHNA, CDR2 SNTAGT. The V segment lost 4 bases and the J segment 3 bases; nucleotides outside the gene matches: 5. The DNA for the CDR3 is TGTGCCAGCAGTGTCGCGGGGGGCGACTACAATGAGCAGTTCTTC. This gives the protein CASSVAGGDYNEQFF.

This clonotype was seen only a few times. The gene calls are TRBV7-8 and TRBJ1-6; possibly TRBD1 for D (5 bases). Germline values: CDR1 SGHVS, CDR2 FQNEAQ. This CDR3 is 16 amino acids long. Between the trimmed V and J ends, which lost 4 bases and 5 bases, there was a span of 15 bases. The CDR3 DNA reads TGTGCCAGCAGCTCCTGGGACGGAGGGAATAATTCACCCCTCCACTTT. Residues: CASSSWDGGNNSPLHF.

The chain joins TRBV7-3 to TRBJ2-3; perhaps D is TRBD1 or TRBD2 (6 bases each). The CDR3 is 16 residues long. Per the germline V gene, CDR1 is SGHTA and CDR2 is FQGTGA. Deletions cut 4 bases from V and 1 base from J, with 15 bases between. CDR3 in amino acids: CASSSSGGPGTDTQYF. Here the CDR3 DNA reads TGTGCCAGCAGCTCTAGTGGGGGGCCGGGCACAGATACGCAGTATTTT.

The chain employs TRBV30 and TRBJ1-2; D perhaps matches TRBD1 (5 bases). Looked up from germline, CDR1 is GTSNPN and CDR2 is SVGIG (reference sequence). Trimming shortened V by 7 bases and J by 8 bases, and 17 bases separated the two germline ends. This CDR3 contains 12 residues. DNA of the CDR3: TGTGCCTCGGGTCCCGGGACTGTGGGCTACACCTTC. Translating gives CASGPGTVGYTF.

This clonotype showed up just a few times. The chain carries TRBV5-1 and TRBJ1-1, with 8 positions matching TRBD1. The CDR3 has 15 residues. CDR1 SGHRS and CDR2 YFSETQ come from the germline V gene. V gave up 0 bases and J gave up 5 bases; unmatched junction bases: 6. In DNA, the CDR3 is TGCGCCAGCAGCTTGGGACAGGGGAGGCTTACTGAAGCTTTCTTT. It translates to CASSLGQGRLTEAFF.

The chain joins TRBV15 to TRBJ1-1, with TRBD1 as a possible D gene (5 bases). Germline lookup yields CDR1 LNHNV and CDR2 YYDKDF (reference sequence). V dropped 1 base and J dropped 5 bases, with 11 bases sitting between them. The CDR3 length is 14 residues. The CDR3 DNA sequence: TGTGCCACCAGCAGAGGGGGGACGGGAACTGAAGCTTTCTTT. Translating gives CATSRGGTGTEAFF.

The J gene is TRBJ2-7, the V gene TRBV4-3, with 9 bases that match TRBD2. The CDR3 has 15 amino acids. Germline V gives CDR1 LGHNA, CDR2 YSLEER. The ends lost 0 bases at V and 3 bases at J; junction bases unmatched: 3. Here the CDR3 DNA reads TGCGCCAGCAGCCAAGATAGCGGGGGTTTCTACGAGCAGTACTTC. It codes for CASSQDSGGFYEQYF.